Shown below are 17 T cell receptor beta chains from a single sample sequenced in a study of blood T cell repertoires in COVID-19. Assay used: immunoSEQ multiplex PCR; TCRdb lists only in-frame clones, some missing. The table records 120,000 or so clones, about 85% of them present only once. Sequenced: peripheral blood. The receptor source for this set is a man in his 60s with acute or convalescent COVID-19.

The V gene is TRBV11-2, the J gene TRBJ2-6, with a weak D call TRBD1 (6 bases). Germline lookup yields CDR1 SGHAT and CDR2 FQNNGV. V was cut by 5 bases and J by 0 bases, with 20 bases left in between. This CDR3 has 19 residues. CDR3 sequence (DNA): TGTGCCAGCAGCAAGGACAGTATACCGAGTAGCTCTGGGGCCAACGTCCTGACTTTC. Protein product: CASSKDSIPSSSGANVLTF.

This clone was recorded once. The J gene is TRBJ2-3, the V gene TRBV11-3, with 12 bases that match TRBD1. CDR1 and CDR2 from the germline V gene are SGHNT and YENEEA. With V trimmed by 4 bases and J by 0 bases, 2 bases remained unmatched. There are 16 residues in the CDR3. This CDR3 is CASSWGQGASTDTQYF. The CDR3 DNA reads as TGTGCCAGCAGCTGGGGACAGGGGGCGAGCACAGATACGCAGTATTTT.

The gene calls are TRBV10-3 and TRBJ2-2; 8 nucleotides line up with TRBD2. The CDR3 is 14 residues long. Germline V gene sequence: CDR1 ENHRY, CDR2 SYGVKD. The V segment lost 11 bases and the J segment 7 bases; nucleotides outside the gene matches: 12. DNA of the CDR3: TGTGCCGCCCGCGGGGGGAGTGAAGGCGGGGAGCTGTTTTTT. Translating gives CAARGGSEGGELFF.

A single count supports this clone. This rearrangement joins TRBV27 to TRBJ1-2, with D uncertain. This CDR3 has 17 amino acids. With 5 bases removed from V and 7 bases from J, the gap between germline ends came to 26 bases. Germline loops: CDR1 MNHEY, CDR2 SMNVEV (reference sequence). CDR3 loop: CASSPRRLPTTTPGYTF. Here the CDR3 DNA reads TGTGCCAGCAGTCCAAGACGGCTTCCCACTACTACCCCTGGCTACACCTTC.

This clone has only one observation. This chain connects TRBV7-2 to TRBJ2-7, with D perhaps TRBD2 (6 bases). CDR3 size: 12 residues. Germline V lookup: CDR1 SGHTA, CDR2 FQGNSA. The V gene lost 5 bases and the J gene lost 5 bases, with 10 bases spanning the gap. CDR3 sequence: CASSVGRNEQYF. The CDR3 bases are TGTGCCAGCAGCGTTGGGAGGAACGAGCAGTACTTC.

Only one count was recorded for this clone. The chain links TRBV27 to TRBJ2-7; maybe TRBD2 (5 bases). Germline values: CDR1 MNHEY, CDR2 SMNVEV (reference sequence). The CDR3 has 14 residues. V was shortened by 4 bases and J by 6 bases, with 16 bases between the two germline ends. In nucleotides, the CDR3 is TGTGCCAGCAGTTGGTTTGAGAGGGCATCCGAGCAGTACTTC. Its protein is CASSWFERASEQYF.

This clone was seen once. The chain carries TRBV21-1 and TRBJ1-2; TRBD1 is the table's D call, not checked against the DNA. TRBV21-1 is labeled a pseudogene. There are 17 residues in the CDR3. CDR3: CASSIWDRRSVNYGYTF. In nucleotides, the CDR3 is TGTGCCAGCAGCATATGGGACAGGCGCTCGGTAAACTATGGCTACACCTTC.

This clone was seen once. The gene calls are TRBV18 and TRBJ1-1; the match to TRBD1 covers 9 bases. The germline V gene has CDR1 KGHSH and CDR2 LQKENI. The CDR3 is 11 residues long. With 4 bases clipped from V and 10 bases from J, the junction kept 1 base outside the gene matches. The CDR3 DNA follows: TGTGCCAGCTCACAGGACAGGGGAGCTTTCTTT. The encoded protein is CASSQDRGAFF.

V gene TRBV6-5 combines with J gene TRBJ1-2; D gene unclear. Trimming shortened V by 2 bases and J by 4 bases, and 11 bases separated the two germline ends. Looked up from germline, CDR1 is MNHEY and CDR2 is SVGAGI. The length of the CDR3 is 14 residues. The CDR3, as DNA: TGTGCCAGCAGTTACAGGGCGCGGGGCTATGGCTACACCTTC. Translating gives CASSYRARGYGYTF.

This sequence joins TRBV5-1 and TRBJ1-2, with 7 bases that match TRBD1. Trimming cost V 3 bases and J 4 bases; bases outside gene matches: 9. Germline lookup yields CDR1 SGHRS and CDR2 YFSETQ. The CDR3 has 15 residues. The CDR3 nucleotides read TGCGCCAGCAGCTCGTCGACAGGGAATTTCTATGGCTACACCTTC. It encodes CASSSSTGNFYGYTF.

V and J are TRBV27 and TRBJ1-2; TRBD1 matches 8 bases. V lost 0 bases, J lost 4 bases, and 4 bases stayed unmatched. Germline values: CDR1 MNHEY, CDR2 SMNVEV (reference sequence). The CDR3 totals 15 residues. The CDR3 is CASSLSYRGGYGYTF. The DNA of the CDR3 is TGTGCCAGCAGTTTATCGTACAGGGGGGGCTATGGCTACACCTTC.

The gene calls are TRBV7-2 and TRBJ1-1; D is possibly TRBD1 (5 bases). Germline V lookup: CDR1 SGHTA, CDR2 FQGNSA. V lost 6 bases and J 8 bases, leaving 13 bases between the germline ends. The CDR3 loop spans 12 amino acids. CDR3 bases: TGTGCCAGCAGTCCGTGGGGCAGGGAAGCTTTCTTT. Encoded protein: CASSPWGREAFF.

DNA of the CDR3: TGCGCCAGCAGCCTAAACAGGGCAGGGGGTCGGATGAACACTGAAGCTTTCTTT. Translating it yields CASSLNRAGGRMNTEAFF. The gene calls are TRBV4-1 and TRBJ1-1, with TRBD1 matching 7 bases. This CDR3 contains 18 residues. The V gene end was trimmed by 4 bases and the J gene end by 0 bases; junction bases not matched to a gene: 14. The germline V gene encodes CDR1 MGHRA and CDR2 YSYEKL.

This clone has a single count. The chain employs TRBV6-2 or TRBV6-3 and TRBJ2-3; maybe TRBD2 (5 bases). CDR1 is MNHEY and CDR2 is SVGEGT in the germline V gene. The CDR3 has 12 residues. Trimming left V 6 bases short and J 10 bases short, with 14 bases between. The CDR3 region is CASSSTGYAQYF. CDR3 nucleotides: TGTGCCAGCAGCTCGACGGGGTACGCGCAGTATTTT.

The chain links TRBV5-1 to TRBJ2-7, with TRBD2 matching 10 bases. This CDR3 region has 18 residues. J gave up 4 bases and V 3 bases, and 16 bases lay outside the gene matches. Germline loops: CDR1 SGHRS, CDR2 YFSETQ. The CDR3 sequence is CASSSRPLSSGSAYEQYF. The CDR3 DNA reads TGCGCCAGCAGCTCTCGGCCACTTTCTAGCGGGAGCGCGTACGAGCAGTACTTC. Filled out from reference TRBV5-1 and TRBJ2-7, the complete variable domain reads KAGVTQTPRYLIKTRGQQVTLSCSPISGHRSVSWYQQTPGQGLQFLFEYFSETQRNKGNFPGRFSGRQFSNSRSEMNVSTLELGDSALYLCASSSRPLSSGSAYEQYFGPGTRLTVT.

V gene TRBV27 combines with J gene TRBJ2-3; maybe TRBD2 (6 bases). Germline V gene lookup returns CDR1 MNHEY and CDR2 SMNVEV (reference sequence). Trimming took off 5 bases at V and 6 bases at J, with 12 bases between the two ends. This CDR3 contains 13 residues. CDR3 sequence: CASSLYGGDTQYF. CDR3 in DNA: TGTGCCAGCAGTCTCTACGGGGGTGATACGCAGTATTTT.

The V and J genes are TRBV2 and TRBJ2-1; 9 nucleotides match TRBD2. Germline values: CDR1 SNHLY, CDR2 FYNNEI. V gave up 5 bases and J gave up 7 bases; unmatched junction bases: 9. The CDR3 consists of 15 residues. CDR3 DNA: TGTGCCAGCAGTCTTCCTAGCGGGAAAGGTAATGAGCAGTTCTTC. Translation gives CASSLPSGKGNEQFF.